Given below is one TCR beta chain in context. Its cognate antigen has yet to be identified. No base quality values were provided; no much bigger clone lies one nucleotide off. This entry comes from a study of Tregs in tolerant kidney transplant recipients (dated by TCRdb to between 2019 and 2020). Background for the entire study: Transplants used related donors with nonmyeloablative bone marrow transplantation; mixed chimerism was transient in the human trials. TCRbeta sequencing was used in the study to identify donor-specific regulatory T cells before combined kidney and bone marrow transplantation, and the identified cells were then tracked after transplant.

For TCRbeta CDR3 sequencing, genomic DNA was extracted from sorted cells using the QIAGEN DNeasy Blood and Tissue Kit. High-throughput TCRbeta CDR3 sequencing, including PCR amplification with bias correction and internal controls, was performed commercially through immunoSEQ. The paper's data handling went like this. Unique productive TCRbeta sequences were defined by CDR3 nucleotide sequence where primers matched, otherwise by CDR3 amino acid sequence with Vbeta and Jbeta genes. To correct for sorting error, sequences found in more than one sorted population at a frequency ratio of 2:1 or less were discarded, and the remaining shared sequences were assigned to the population with the higher frequency. A sequence counted as donor-reactive if, in CFSE-low cells, the sequence had a frequency of at least 0.01% and was expanded at least 5-fold compared with unstimulated cells. Jensen-Shannon divergence, calculated on the top 100 TCRbeta sequences ranked by frequency, was used to quantify repertoire divergence. For any sample with multiple sequencing runs, sorting error was corrected in each run separately before the runs were pooled. In its TCRdb copy, this immuneACCESS table keeps in-frame sequences only and misses some clones. Where compared with another copy, unresolved V genes explain less than half of these, and the others have no known cause. That table supplies the V and J calls and clone size; D and trimming were determined from the DNA. This sample is represented by some 80,000 clones; nearly 98% of them were singletons. Of the sample, 0.55% to 0.6% falls within the top ten clones.

Points the paper makes about the study in general: The most biologically relevant and donor-specific TCRbeta repertoire appeared to be identified by expanding Tregs with activated donor B cells. Biological reproducibility was not directly assessed, although technical replication error appeared to be minimal. Because the study included only a small number of patients, the results must be confirmed in larger populations and under other immunosuppression protocols. PCR primers changed over time for some patients, so nucleotide-level comparison across those patients' samples was not possible. In tolerant patients, donor-specific Tregs expanded more than Tregs overall, which suggests antigen-driven rather than nonspecific expansion.

This specimen's time point label, per the study, means: blood sample drawn before combined kidney and bone marrow transplant. Thawed PBMCs were FACS-sorted into unstimulated Tregs (CD4+CD25+CD127-), CD4+ non-Tregs (CD4+CD25-), CD4 cells and CD8 cells. Patients were a few combined kidney and bone marrow transplant recipients from the ITN036ST trial, and only these trial subjects had samples available. Healthy control blood was processed to PBMCs with a Ficoll density gradient and then cryopreserved, whereas patient PBMCs were collected both before and after transplant. CDR1 and CDR2 are read off the germline V gene as SQVTM and ANQGSEA. The CDR3 spans 13 residues, from the cysteine through the phenylalanine. Just CDR3 DNA is preserved here, 39 bases in frame from base 1. V trim: 4 bases; J trim: 6 bases; unmatched bases: 6.

Recombination connected TRBV29-1 to TRBJ1-5; 7 bases in the junction line up with TRBD1. This TCR was recovered from a human donor who received a combined kidney and bone marrow transplant. The input for sequencing was CD4+ T cells from blood, taken before the transplant. Here the CDR3 is given as CSVARGSGQPQHF. The nucleotide sequence reads TGCAGCGTTGCCAGGGGGTCGGGTCAGCCCCAGCATTTT.